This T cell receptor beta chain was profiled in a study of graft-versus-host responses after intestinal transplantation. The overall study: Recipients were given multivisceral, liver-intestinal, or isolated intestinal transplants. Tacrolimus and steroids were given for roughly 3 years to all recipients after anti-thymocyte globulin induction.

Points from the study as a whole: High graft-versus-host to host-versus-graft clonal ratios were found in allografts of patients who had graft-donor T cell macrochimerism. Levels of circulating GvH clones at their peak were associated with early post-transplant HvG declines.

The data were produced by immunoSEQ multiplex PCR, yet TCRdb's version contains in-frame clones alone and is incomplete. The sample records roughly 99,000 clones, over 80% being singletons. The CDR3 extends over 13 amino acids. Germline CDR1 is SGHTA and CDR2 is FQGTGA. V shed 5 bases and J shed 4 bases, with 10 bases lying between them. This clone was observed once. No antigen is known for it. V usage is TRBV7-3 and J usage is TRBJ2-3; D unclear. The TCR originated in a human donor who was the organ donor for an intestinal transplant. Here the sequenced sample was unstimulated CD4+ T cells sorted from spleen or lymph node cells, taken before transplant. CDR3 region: CASSPYLSDTQYF. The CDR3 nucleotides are TGTGCCAGCAGCCCCTACCTTTCAGATACGCAGTATTTT.